This T cell receptor beta chain emerged from a study of T-cell memory formation after mild COVID-19. Study-wide findings and caveats: Contracting clones, day 15 to 85, had balanced CD4/CD8, and later expanders favored CD4+. Largely, contracting CD4+ clones fell within CM and EM, and contracting CD8+ clones within EMRA.

The CDR3 is made up of 14 amino acids. V lost 1 base to trimming and J lost 8 bases, with 13 bases between them. From 5'RACE with constant-segment primers came TCR alpha and TCR beta cDNA libraries that carried sample barcodes and UMIs. TCRdb called the 5' RACE reads again in MiXCR, with one record for every CDR3 protein. This table has about 270,000 distinct CDR3 sequences, roughly 18% appearing once. This clonotype appeared many times. Its antigen is not identified. This sequence joins TRBV12-3 or TRBV12-4 and TRBJ2-3; no definite D call. Sequenced: PBMCs or a T cell subset sorted from them (not recorded which). This sequence originates from a man younger than 35 who had mild COVID-19 (a few samples of this study predate the infection). Cell type and time point are not known. The CDR3 DNA sequence: TGTGCCAGCAGTTTAGAAGGGCAACTGGGTACGCAGTATTTT. Translated, it gives CASSLEGQLGTQYF.